Listed below are T cell receptor beta chains from one sample, sequenced in a study of blood T cell repertoires in COVID-19. Sequenced by immunoSEQ multiplex PCR; TCRdb stores in-frame clones only, minus some. Of roughly 250,000 clones listed, about nine tenths are singletons. The sequenced sample was peripheral blood. Receptors were obtained from a middle-aged man who had recovered from COVID-19. Both conserved end residues are part of each CDR3. The order of the fields is CDR3 length, V gene, J gene, clone size, CDR3 protein. The size entry is marked missing in some rows and otherwise reads once, few, many or a size class.

13	TRBV12-3/TRBV12-4	TRBJ1-1	-	CASSSRGNTEAFF
13	TRBV2	TRBJ1-2	-	CASNQDRAVGYTF
15	TRBV27	TRBJ2-3	-	CASSPLAGVENTQYF
18	TRBV9	TRBJ2-3	few	CASSFTRVGGRGTDTQYF
15	TRBV2	TRBJ2-7	few	CASSERTGPLHEQYF
13	TRBV12-3/TRBV12-4	TRBJ2-7	-	CASSSGVNYEQYF
11	TRBV6-5	TRBJ1-1	-	CASSTNGGAFF
16	TRBV2	TRBJ2-5	once	CASSELASGTKETQYF
14	TRBV5-1	TRBJ2-5	-	CASSLGTGQETQYF
15	TRBV7-9	TRBJ2-1	-	CASTKRELRDNEQFF
15	TRBV10-3	TRBJ2-2	-	CATGGVKTNTGELFF
16	TRBV6-2/TRBV6-3	TRBJ2-1	-	CASSSIAGSSYNEQFF
14	TRBV19	TRBJ2-1	few	CASSGLAGGNEQFF
15	TRBV6-6	TRBJ1-5	-	CASRQTGSGNQPQHF
11	TRBV29-1	TRBJ2-3	few	CSADQADTQYF
15	TRBV29-1	TRBJ1-1	-	CSVVLGEPGGTEAFF
16	TRBV2	TRBJ1-1	-	CASSARGLWSDTEAFF
16	TRBV6-2/TRBV6-3	TRBJ1-1	-	CASSLATGGMNTEAFF
14	TRBV5-4	TRBJ2-3	-	CASSLGGSTDTQYF
17	TRBV5-1	TRBJ2-2	once	CASSLSSGSTKTGELFF
11	TRBV20-1	TRBJ1-1	-	CSANRATEAFF
13	TRBV7-8	TRBJ1-1	few	CASSLTGQGEAFF
13	TRBV13	TRBJ2-5	-	CASSLRLVETQYF
15	TRBV7-9	TRBJ1-3	-	CASSPQGASGNTIYF
16	TRBV5-5	TRBJ2-1	-	CASSSMGSGRIYEQFF
14	TRBV5-6	TRBJ1-2	-	CASSTGTGSFGYTF
18	TRBV15	TRBJ1-4	-	CATSRSTGGLGSNEKLFF
15	TRBV15	TRBJ1-1	-	CATSRNTGRGTEAFF
17	TRBV6-2/TRBV6-3	TRBJ2-7	-	CASSYYLGTSGTDEQYF
13	TRBV19	TRBJ1-2	-	CASTNRINYGYTF
18	TRBV6-4	TRBJ2-3	-	CASSGELAGGPSTDTQYF
15	TRBV19	TRBJ2-7	once	CASSLTLGHFYEQYF
15	TRBV6-2/TRBV6-3	TRBJ2-3	-	CASSSDRGRIDTQYF
15	TRBV5-5	TRBJ2-1	-	CASSYLAGTYNEQFF
13	TRBV19	TRBJ1-6	-	CASSPGYNSPLHF